This TCR beta chain appears in the sequencing data of a study of shared clonotypes between healthy human individuals. The assay ran at deep level. Method: immunoSEQ multiplex PCR; TCRdb's copy keeps in-frame clones and lacks some. The profile shows about 610,000 clones, roughly 96% of them singletons. This CDR3 comprises 14 residues. The V end was cut by 2 bases, the J end by 4 bases, with 12 bases between. From germline, CDR1 is MDHEN and CDR2 SYDVKM. Only CD45RO-negative cells positively selected for CCR7 counted as naive CD8 cells, so terminally differentiated effector memory CD45RA+ cells were excluded. Healthy HIV-negative adults with no recent acute infections or vaccinations were recruited as donors.

The genes are TRBV28 and TRBJ2-7; D ambiguous. The specimen sequenced was naive CD8+ T cells sorted from blood. This receptor was taken from a woman in her 30s in good health. CDR3 sequence reads: CASSLRLSEYEQYF. The CDR3 region has the DNA TGTGCCAGCAGTTTACGACTCAGTGAATACGAGCAGTACTTC.